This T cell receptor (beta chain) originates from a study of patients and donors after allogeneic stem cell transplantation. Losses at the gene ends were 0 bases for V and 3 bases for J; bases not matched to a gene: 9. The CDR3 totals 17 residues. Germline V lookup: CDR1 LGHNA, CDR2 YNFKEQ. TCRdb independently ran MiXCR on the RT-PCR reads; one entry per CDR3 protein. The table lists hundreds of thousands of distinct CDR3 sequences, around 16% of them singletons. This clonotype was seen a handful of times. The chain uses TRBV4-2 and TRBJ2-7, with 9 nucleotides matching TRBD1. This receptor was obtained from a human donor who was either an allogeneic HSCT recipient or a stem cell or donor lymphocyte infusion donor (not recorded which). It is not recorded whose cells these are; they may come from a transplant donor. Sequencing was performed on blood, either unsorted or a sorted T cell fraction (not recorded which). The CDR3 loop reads CASSQDGKGQGFYEQYF. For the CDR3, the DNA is TGTGCCAGCAGCCAAGACGGGAAGGGACAGGGTTTCTACGAGCAGTACTTC.